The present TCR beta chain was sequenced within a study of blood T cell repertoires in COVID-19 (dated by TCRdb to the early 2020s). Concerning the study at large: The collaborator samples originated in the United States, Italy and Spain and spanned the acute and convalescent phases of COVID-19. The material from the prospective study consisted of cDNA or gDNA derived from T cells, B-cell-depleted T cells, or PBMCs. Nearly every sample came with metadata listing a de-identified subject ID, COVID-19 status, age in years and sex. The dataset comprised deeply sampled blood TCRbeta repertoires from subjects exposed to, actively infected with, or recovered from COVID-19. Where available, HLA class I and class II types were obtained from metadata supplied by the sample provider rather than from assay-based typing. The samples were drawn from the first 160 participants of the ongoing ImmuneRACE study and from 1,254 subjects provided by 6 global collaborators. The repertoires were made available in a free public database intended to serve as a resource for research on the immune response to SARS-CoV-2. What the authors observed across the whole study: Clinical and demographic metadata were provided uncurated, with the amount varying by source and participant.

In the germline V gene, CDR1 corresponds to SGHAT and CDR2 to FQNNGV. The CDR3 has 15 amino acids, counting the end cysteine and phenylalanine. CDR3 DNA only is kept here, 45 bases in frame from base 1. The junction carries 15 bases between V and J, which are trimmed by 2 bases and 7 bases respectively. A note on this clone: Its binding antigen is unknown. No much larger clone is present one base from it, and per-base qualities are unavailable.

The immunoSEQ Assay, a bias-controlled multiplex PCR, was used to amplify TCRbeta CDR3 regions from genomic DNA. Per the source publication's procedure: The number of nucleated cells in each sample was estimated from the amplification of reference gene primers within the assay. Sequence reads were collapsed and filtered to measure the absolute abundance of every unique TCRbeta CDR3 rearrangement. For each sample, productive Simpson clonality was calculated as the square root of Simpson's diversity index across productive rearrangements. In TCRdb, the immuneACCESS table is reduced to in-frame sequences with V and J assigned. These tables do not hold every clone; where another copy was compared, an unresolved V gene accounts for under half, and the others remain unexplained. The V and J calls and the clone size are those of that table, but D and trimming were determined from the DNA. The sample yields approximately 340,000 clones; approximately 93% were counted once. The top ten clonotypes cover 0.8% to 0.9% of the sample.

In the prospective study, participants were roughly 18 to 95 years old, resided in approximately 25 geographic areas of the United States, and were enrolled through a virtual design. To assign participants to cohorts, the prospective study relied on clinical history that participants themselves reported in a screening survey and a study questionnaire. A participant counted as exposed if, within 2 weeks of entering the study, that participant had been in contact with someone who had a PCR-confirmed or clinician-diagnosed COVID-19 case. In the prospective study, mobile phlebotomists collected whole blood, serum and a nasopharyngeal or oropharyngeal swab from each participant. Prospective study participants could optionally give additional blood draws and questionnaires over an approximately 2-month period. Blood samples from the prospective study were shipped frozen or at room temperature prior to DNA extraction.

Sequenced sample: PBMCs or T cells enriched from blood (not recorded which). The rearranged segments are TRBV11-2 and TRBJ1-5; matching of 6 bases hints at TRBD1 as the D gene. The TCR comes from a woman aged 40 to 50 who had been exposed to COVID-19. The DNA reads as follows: TGTGCCAGCAGCTTAAGCAGGGGCGCGCGGCAGCCCCAGCATTTT. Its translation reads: CASSLSRGARQPQHF. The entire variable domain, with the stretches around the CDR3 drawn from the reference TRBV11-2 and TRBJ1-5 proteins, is EAGVAQSPRYKIIEKRQSVAFWCNPISGHATLYWYQQILGQGPKLLIQFQNNGVVDDSQLPKDRFSAERLKGVDSTLKIQPAKLEDSAVYLCASSLSRGARQPQHFGDGTRLSIL.